What follows are 30 T cell receptor beta chains derived from one specimen sequenced in a study of blood T cell repertoires in COVID-19. Method: immunoSEQ multiplex PCR; TCRdb's copy keeps in-frame clones and lacks some. The sample consists of 400,000 to 550,000 clones, nearly 90% of them appearing once. The sample consisted of PBMCs or T cells enriched from blood (not recorded which). Source of these receptors: a woman younger than 35 with acute COVID-19.

The chain combines TRBV6-5 with TRBJ1-6; D not certain. The CDR3 runs to 12 residues. Germline CDR1 reads MNHEY; CDR2 reads SVGAGI. V was shortened by 4 bases and J by 11 bases, with 9 bases between the two germline ends. The CDR3 region is CASSSSRAPLHF. Written as DNA, the CDR3 is TGTGCCAGCAGTTCCTCACGGGCACCCCTCCACTTT.

This chain links TRBV7-2 with TRBJ2-1, with D tentatively TRBD1 (6 bases). Germline CDR1 is SGHTA and CDR2 is FQGNSA. The CDR3 covers 15 residues. Trimming shortened V by 3 bases and J by 4 bases, and 13 bases separated the two germline ends. In DNA, the CDR3 is TGTGCCAGCAGCTTCCGGGACACCCTATACAATGAGCAGTTCTTC. Amino acids: CASSFRDTLYNEQFF. Filled out from reference TRBV7-2 and TRBJ2-1, the complete variable domain reads GAGVSQSPSNKVTEKGKDVELRCDPISGHTALYWYRQSLGQGLEFLIYFQGNSAPDKSGLPSDRFSAERTGGSVSTLTIQRTQQEDSAVYLCASSFRDTLYNEQFFGPGTRLTVL.

This clone was counted a few times. The chain couples TRBV14 to TRBJ2-2; weak D call: TRBD2 (5 bases). The CDR3 spans 13 residues. V dropped 4 bases and J dropped 5 bases, with 8 bases sitting between them. The germline V gene encodes CDR1 SGHDN and CDR2 FVKESK. The CDR3 sequence is CASSLVATGELFF. CDR3 in DNA: TGTGCCAGCAGCCTTGTAGCGACCGGGGAGCTGTTTTTT.

This chain connects TRBV4-1 to TRBJ2-3; TRBD2 agrees at 9 bases. V lost 3 bases to trimming and J lost 3 bases; unmatched junction nucleotides: 10. Germline V gives CDR1 MGHRA, CDR2 YSYEKL. This CDR3 has 17 amino acids. The CDR3 protein is CASSHPRSGRSTDTQYF. In DNA, the CDR3 is TGCGCCAGCAGCCACCCCCGTAGCGGGAGAAGTACAGATACGCAGTATTTT.

The chain recombines TRBV7-2 with TRBJ2-1, with a weak D call TRBD2 (6 bases). This CDR3 is built from 15 residues. The germline CDR1 and CDR2 sequences are SGHTA and FQGNSA. The V end lost 5 bases, the J end lost 4 bases, and 15 bases lay between the germline ends. The CDR3 sequence: CASSQVGGGYNEQFF. In DNA, the CDR3 is TGTGCCAGCAGCCAGGTGGGAGGCGGATACAATGAGCAGTTCTTC.

This clone was seen a single time. This chain connects TRBV9 to TRBJ2-3, with TRBD2 as a possible D gene (7 bases). Germline loops: CDR1 SGDLS, CDR2 YYNGEE. V lost 4 bases to trimming and J lost 2 bases, with 23 bases between them. This CDR3 has 18 residues. CDR3 bases: TGTGCCAGCAGCCCCCGATGGGGGGGGCCCTCCCACACAGATACGCAGTATTTT. Protein sequence: CASSPRWGGPSHTDTQYF.

The J gene is TRBJ1-3, the V gene TRBV28, with TRBD1 identical over 7 bases. V shed 1 base, J shed 4 bases, and the junction held 10 bases outside the gene matches. CDR3 length: 17 amino acids. Germline values: CDR1 MDHEN, CDR2 SYDVKM. Written as DNA, the CDR3 is TGTGCCAGCAGTTTATTGAGTAGGGGGCTGGTGGGAAACACCATATATTTT. Translating it yields CASSLLSRGLVGNTIYF.

This sequence joins TRBV24-1 and TRBJ2-7, with TRBD1 matching over 7 bases. V lost 4 bases and J lost 2; bases outside the gene matches: 7. The CDR3 has 15 amino acids. CDR1 is KGHDR, CDR2 SFDVKD, per germline. DNA for the CDR3: TGTGCCACCAGTGACACCGGGACAGTTCCCTACGAGCAGTACTTC. Amino acids: CATSDTGTVPYEQYF.

The chain recombines TRBV4-1 with TRBJ2-4; TRBD2 might be the D (7 bases). Germline V lookup: CDR1 MGHRA, CDR2 YSYEKL. Between the trimmed V and J ends, which lost 0 bases and 8 bases, there was a span of 17 bases. The CDR3 is 16 residues long. The CDR3 sequence: CASSQEGGARGDIQYF. In DNA form, the CDR3 reads TGCGCCAGCAGCCAAGAAGGGGGGGCCAGGGGAGACATTCAGTACTTC.

The chain recombines TRBV4-3 with TRBJ1-5; weak D call: TRBD1 (6 bases). This CDR3 comprises 15 residues. Germline V CDR1 and CDR2: LGHNA, YSLEER. Trimming cost V 3 bases and J 7 bases, with 16 bases left between them. The CDR3 is CASSHNQGSRQPQHF. DNA of the CDR3: TGCGCCAGCAGCCATAATCAGGGGTCTAGGCAGCCCCAGCATTTT.

The CDR3 DNA reads as TGTGCCAGCAGCGCTTCCGGGACACCAAATTCACCCCTCCACTTT. This gives the protein CASSASGTPNSPLHF. The J gene is TRBJ1-6, the V gene TRBV7-3; a possible D gene is TRBD1 (6 bases). V lost 5 bases, J lost 7 bases, and 15 bases lay in between. Looked up from germline, CDR1 is SGHTA and CDR2 is FQGTGA. The CDR3 runs 15 residues.

The chain recombines TRBV4-3 with TRBJ2-5; D is unclear. The ends were cut back, 0 bases at V and 4 bases at J, with 9 bases in the middle. Germline CDR1 LGHNA, CDR2 YSLEER. The CDR3 totals 14 residues. This CDR3 reads CASSQEVQRETQYF. In DNA form, the CDR3 reads TGCGCCAGCAGCCAAGAGGTCCAGCGAGAGACCCAGTACTTC.

This clone was counted once. The V and J genes are TRBV27 and TRBJ1-5; 7 bases agree with TRBD1. V lost 6 bases to trimming and J lost 6 bases; unmatched junction nucleotides: 5. This CDR3 spans 13 amino acids. The germline gives CDR1 MNHEY, CDR2 SMNVEV (reference sequence). In nucleotides, the CDR3 is TGTGCCAGCAGACCCGACAGGGCTCAGCCCCAGCATTTT. Its translation is CASRPDRAQPQHF.

The V call is TRBV6-5, the J call TRBJ2-3; 7 bases are shared with TRBD2. The J segment lost 0 bases and the V segment lost 4 bases, leaving 7 bases of the junction unmatched. CDR1 MNHEY and CDR2 SVGAGI come from the germline V gene. This CDR3 contains 16 residues. CDR3 bases: TGTGCCAGCAGTTCACAAGCGGGAATGAGCACAGATACGCAGTATTTT. Its translation: CASSSQAGMSTDTQYF.

The V call is TRBV27, the J call TRBJ2-1; 9 bases match TRBD2. The CDR3 totals 15 residues. CDR1 is MNHEY, CDR2 SMNVEV, per germline (reference sequence). The V and J ends lost 7 bases and 0 bases, in that order; junction bases with no gene match: 4. The CDR3 spells CASKIAGVSYNEQFF. In DNA, the CDR3 is TGTGCCAGCAAAATAGCGGGAGTCTCCTACAATGAGCAGTTCTTC.

This clone was counted a single time. The chain joins TRBV10-3 to TRBJ2-7; D might be TRBD1 (6 bases). V gave up 1 base and J gave up 2 bases, with 12 bases separating them. Looked up from germline, CDR1 is ENHRY and CDR2 is SYGVKD. This CDR3 contains 15 residues. CDR3 sequence (DNA): TGTGCCATCAGTGAGTTGCAAACAGGGCCCTACGAGCAGTACTTC. Amino acids: CAISELQTGPYEQYF.

The CDR3 bases are TGTGCCAGCAGCCCAAGTAGGACAGCGAATTCACCCCTCCACTTT. Translation gives CASSPSRTANSPLHF. This chain connects TRBV3-1 (or the pseudogene TRBV3-2) to TRBJ1-6, with D perhaps matching TRBD1 (6 bases). The CDR3 consists of 15 residues. The V and J ends lost 4 bases and 7 bases respectively, with 14 bases between them. The germline CDR1 and CDR2 sequences are LGHDT and YNNKEL (reference sequence).

The gene calls are TRBV28 and TRBJ2-7, with D maybe TRBD2 (6 bases). CDR3 size: 13 residues. Trimming removed 3 bases at V and 4 bases at J, with 10 bases between. From germline, CDR1 is MDHEN and CDR2 SYDVKM. This chain's CDR3 is CASSLGGRYEQYF. The CDR3 coding sequence is TGTGCCAGCAGTTTGGGGGGAAGGTACGAGCAGTACTTC.

The J gene is TRBJ2-7, the V gene TRBV7-9; no definite D call. The CDR3 has 15 residues. The germline CDR1 and CDR2 sequences are SEHNR and FQNEAQ (reference sequence). Trimming took off 5 bases at V and 0 bases at J, with 14 bases between the two ends. CDR3 sequence reads: CASSALTHGSYEQYF. In DNA form, the CDR3 reads TGTGCCAGCAGCGCCTTGACTCATGGCTCCTACGAGCAGTACTTC.

V gene TRBV19 combines with J gene TRBJ2-7; 8 positions agree with TRBD1. The CDR3 is made up of 14 amino acids. V shed 1 base and J 2 bases; nucleotides not matched to a gene: 1. CDR1 and CDR2 from the germline V gene are LNHDA and SQIVND (reference sequence). Written as DNA, the CDR3 is TGTGCCAGTAGTATAGGGGACAGGCCCTACGAGCAGTACTTC. As protein: CASSIGDRPYEQYF. Combining the CDR3 with reference TRBV19 and TRBJ2-7 gives the whole variable domain DGGITQSPKYLFRKEGQNVTLSCEQNLNHDAMYWYRQDPGQGLRLIYYSQIVNDFQKGDIAEGYSVSREKKESFPLTVTSAQKNPTAFYLCASSIGDRPYEQYFGPGTRLTVT.

J is TRBJ2-6 and V is TRBV29-1; TRBD1 matches 10 bases. The germline V gene has CDR1 SQVTM and CDR2 ANQGSEA. CDR3 size: 16 residues. Trimming cost V 3 bases and J 0 bases; bases outside gene matches: 2. CDR3 bases: TGCAGCGTTGAGGACAGGGGGACCTCTGGGGCCAACGTCCTGACTTTC. Amino acid sequence: CSVEDRGTSGANVLTF.

This clone was detected once. The gene calls are TRBV30 and TRBJ1-1, with a possible D match to TRBD1 (5 bases). Per germline, CDR1 GTSNPN and CDR2 SVGIG (reference sequence). The V end lost 0 bases, the J end lost 6 bases, and 11 bases lay between the germline ends. This CDR3 has 13 amino acids. The CDR3 DNA reads TGTGCCTGGAGTGTACGCGGGGGATCTGAAGCTTTCTTT. Translated, it gives CAWSVRGGSEAFF.

The chain has TRBV7-6 and TRBJ2-2; the D is unclear. Trimming stripped 5 bases from V and 1 base from J, with 14 bases between. From germline, CDR1 is SGHVS and CDR2 FNYEAQ. This CDR3 is built from 16 residues. This CDR3 is CASSPGSARNTGELFF. For the CDR3, the DNA is TGTGCCAGCAGCCCAGGCTCGGCGCGGAACACCGGGGAGCTGTTTTTT.

The CDR3 region is CASSPDRLSGNTIYF. CDR3 DNA sequence: TGTGCCAGCTCACCCGACAGACTCTCTGGAAACACCATATATTTT. The chain uses TRBV18 and TRBJ1-3; D may be TRBD1 (5 bases). The CDR3 covers 15 residues. In germline, CDR1 is KGHSH, CDR2 LQKENI. Trimming removed 3 bases at V and 0 bases at J, with 9 bases between.

The chain is built from TRBV19 and TRBJ1-3; possible D gene TRBD1, 5 bases. CDR3 length: 14 residues. Germline CDR1 reads LNHDA; CDR2 reads SQIVND (reference sequence). V lost 5 bases and J 3 bases, leaving 11 bases between the germline ends. The CDR3 DNA sequence: TGTGCCAGTAGTTCGCAGGGTGATGGAAACACCATATATTTT. It specifies CASSSQGDGNTIYF.

This sequence joins TRBV19 and TRBJ2-2, with 9 nucleotides matching TRBD2. Germline V lookup: CDR1 LNHDA, CDR2 SQIVND (reference sequence). V lost 6 bases to trimming and J lost 4 bases; unmatched junction nucleotides: 3. The CDR3 spans 14 residues. The CDR3 is CASRSSGTTGELFF. The CDR3 nucleotides are TGTGCCAGTAGATCTAGCGGGACCACCGGGGAGCTGTTTTTT.

This clone was recorded once. V is TRBV3-1 (or the pseudogene TRBV3-2) and J is TRBJ2-1, with D possibly being TRBD2 (5 bases). The CDR3 runs to 14 residues. Germline-derived CDR1 and CDR2 are LGHDT and YNNKEL (reference sequence). V lost 6 bases to trimming and J lost 10 bases, with 19 bases between them. The CDR3 DNA reads TGTGCCAGCAGGAGAGGACTCTCCTCGGCAGAGCAGTTCTTC. It translates to CASRRGLSSAEQFF.

A few counts support this clone. The chain joins TRBV5-4 to TRBJ1-2, with 10 bases matching TRBD1. The CDR3 length is 15 residues. Germline V lookup: CDR1 SGHNT, CDR2 YYREEE (reference sequence). V was clipped by 4 bases and J by 8 bases; unmatched bases: 11. In DNA form, the CDR3 reads TGTGCCAGCAGCCGCCCGACAGGGGGCGCGGAAGGCTACACCTTC. As protein: CASSRPTGGAEGYTF.

The rearrangement links TRBV19 to TRBJ2-4; perhaps TRBD2 as D (5 bases). V was clipped by 5 bases and J by 5 bases, with 10 bases between them. CDR1 is LNHDA and CDR2 is SQIVND in the germline V gene (reference sequence). This CDR3 region has 13 residues. CDR3 coding DNA: TGTGCCAGTAGTTCGGACGGGGAAAACATTCAGTACTTC. Protein: CASSSDGENIQYF.

The V and J genes are TRBV2 and TRBJ1-1; D is unclear. The germline V and J ends were trimmed by 1 base and 1 base, with 7 bases remaining between them. The CDR3 spans 14 residues. CDR1 is SNHLY and CDR2 is FYNNEI in the germline V gene. The CDR3 loop reads CASSEGRSNTEAFF. CDR3 DNA: TGTGCCAGCAGTGAAGGGCGGTCGAACACTGAAGCTTTCTTT.